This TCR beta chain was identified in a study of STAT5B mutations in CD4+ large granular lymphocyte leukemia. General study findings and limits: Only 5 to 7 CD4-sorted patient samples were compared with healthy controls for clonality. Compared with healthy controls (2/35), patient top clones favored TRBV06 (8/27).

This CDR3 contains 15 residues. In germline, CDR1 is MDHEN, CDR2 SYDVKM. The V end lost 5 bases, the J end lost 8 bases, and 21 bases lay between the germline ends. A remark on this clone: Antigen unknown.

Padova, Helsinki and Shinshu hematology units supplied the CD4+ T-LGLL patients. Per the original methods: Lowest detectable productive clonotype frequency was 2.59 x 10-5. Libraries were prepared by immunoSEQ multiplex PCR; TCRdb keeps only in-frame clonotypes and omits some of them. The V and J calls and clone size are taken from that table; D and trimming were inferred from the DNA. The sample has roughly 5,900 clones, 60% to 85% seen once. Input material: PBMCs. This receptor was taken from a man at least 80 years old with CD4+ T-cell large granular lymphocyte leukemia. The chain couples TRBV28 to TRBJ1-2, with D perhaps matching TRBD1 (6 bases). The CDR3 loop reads CASSQTRTALLGYTF. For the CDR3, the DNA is TGTGCCAGCAGTCAGACTCGGACAGCCCTTTTAGGCTACACCTTC.